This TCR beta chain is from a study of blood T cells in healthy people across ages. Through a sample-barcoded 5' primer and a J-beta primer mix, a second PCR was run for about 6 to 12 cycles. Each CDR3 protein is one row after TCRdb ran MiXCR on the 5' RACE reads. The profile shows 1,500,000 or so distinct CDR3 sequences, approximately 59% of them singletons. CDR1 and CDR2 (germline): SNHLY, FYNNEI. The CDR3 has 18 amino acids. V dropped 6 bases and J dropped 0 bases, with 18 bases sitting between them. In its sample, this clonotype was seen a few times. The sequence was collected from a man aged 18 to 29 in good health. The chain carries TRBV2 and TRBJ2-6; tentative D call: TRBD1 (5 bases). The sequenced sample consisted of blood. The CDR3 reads CASSVSKTDLSGANVLTF. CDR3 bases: TGTGCCAGCAGCGTTTCTAAGACAGACCTCTCTGGGGCCAACGTCCTGACTTTC. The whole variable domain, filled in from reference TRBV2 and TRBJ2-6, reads EPEVTQTPSHQVTQMGQEVILRCVPISNHLYFYWYRQILGQKVEFLVSFYNNEISEKSEIFDDQFSVERPDGSNFTLKIRSTKLEDSAMYFCASSVSKTDLSGANVLTFGAGSRLTVL.